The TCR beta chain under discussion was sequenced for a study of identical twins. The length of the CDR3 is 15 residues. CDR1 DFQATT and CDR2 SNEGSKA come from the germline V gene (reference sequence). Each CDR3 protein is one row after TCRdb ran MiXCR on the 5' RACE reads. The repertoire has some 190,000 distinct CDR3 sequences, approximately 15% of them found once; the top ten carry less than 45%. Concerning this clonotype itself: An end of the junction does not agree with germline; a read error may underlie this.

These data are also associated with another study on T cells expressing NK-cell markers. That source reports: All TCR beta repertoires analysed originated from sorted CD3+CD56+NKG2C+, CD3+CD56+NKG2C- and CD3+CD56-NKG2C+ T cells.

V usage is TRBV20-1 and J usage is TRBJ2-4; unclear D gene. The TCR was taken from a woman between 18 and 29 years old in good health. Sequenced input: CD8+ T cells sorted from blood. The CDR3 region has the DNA TGCAGTGCTCCGGACCCTAAAAGACGAAAAAACATTCAGTATTTC. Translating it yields CSAPDPKRRKNIQYF.